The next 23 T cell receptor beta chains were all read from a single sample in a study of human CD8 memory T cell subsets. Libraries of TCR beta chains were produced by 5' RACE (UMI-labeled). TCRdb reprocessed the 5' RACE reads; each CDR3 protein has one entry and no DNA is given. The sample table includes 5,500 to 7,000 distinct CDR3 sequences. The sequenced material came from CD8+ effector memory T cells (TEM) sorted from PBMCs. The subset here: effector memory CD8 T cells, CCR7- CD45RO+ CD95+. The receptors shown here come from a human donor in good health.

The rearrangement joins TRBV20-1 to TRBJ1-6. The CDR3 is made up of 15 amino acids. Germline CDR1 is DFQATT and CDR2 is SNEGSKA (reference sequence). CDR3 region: CSARRLGSDNSPLHF.

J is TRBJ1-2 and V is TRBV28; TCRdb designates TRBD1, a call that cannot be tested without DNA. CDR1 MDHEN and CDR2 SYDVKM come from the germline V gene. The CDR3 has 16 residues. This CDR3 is CASSWAGGSVVYGYTF.

The CDR3 is CASSLGFLVNTEAFF. V and J are TRBV5-6 and TRBJ1-1. Germline lookup yields CDR1 SGHDT and CDR2 YYEEEE. The CDR3 consists of 15 residues.

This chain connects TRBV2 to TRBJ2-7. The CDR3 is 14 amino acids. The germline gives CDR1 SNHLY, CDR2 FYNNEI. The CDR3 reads CASIDPSEAYEQYF.

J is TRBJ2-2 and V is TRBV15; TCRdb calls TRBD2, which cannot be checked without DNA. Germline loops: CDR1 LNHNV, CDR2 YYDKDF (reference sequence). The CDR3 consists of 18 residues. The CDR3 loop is CATSRLGLAGATTGELFF.

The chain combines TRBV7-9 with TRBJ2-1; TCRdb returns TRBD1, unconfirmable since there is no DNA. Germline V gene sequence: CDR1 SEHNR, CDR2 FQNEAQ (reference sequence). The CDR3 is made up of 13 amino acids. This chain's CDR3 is CASSLVPAPEQFF.

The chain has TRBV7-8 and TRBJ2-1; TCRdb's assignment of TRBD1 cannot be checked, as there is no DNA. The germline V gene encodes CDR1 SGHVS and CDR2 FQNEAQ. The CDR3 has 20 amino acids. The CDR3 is CASSFPRDRGSREAGNEQFF. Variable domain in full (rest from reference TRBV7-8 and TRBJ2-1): GAGVSQSPRYKVAKRGQDVALRCDPISGHVSLFWYQQALGQGPEFLTYFQNEAQLDKSGLPSDRFFAERPEGSVSTLKIQRTQQEDSAVYLCASSFPRDRGSREAGNEQFFGPGTRLTVL.

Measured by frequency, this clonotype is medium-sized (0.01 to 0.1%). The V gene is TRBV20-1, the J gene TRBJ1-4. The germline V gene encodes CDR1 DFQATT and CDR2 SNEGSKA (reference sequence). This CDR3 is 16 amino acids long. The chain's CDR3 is CSARDLVMGLGEKLFF.

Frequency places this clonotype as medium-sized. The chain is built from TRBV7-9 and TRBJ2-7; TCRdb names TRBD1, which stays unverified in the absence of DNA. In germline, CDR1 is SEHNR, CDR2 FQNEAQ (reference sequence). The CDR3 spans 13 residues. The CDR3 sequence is CASSLSWGVEQYF.

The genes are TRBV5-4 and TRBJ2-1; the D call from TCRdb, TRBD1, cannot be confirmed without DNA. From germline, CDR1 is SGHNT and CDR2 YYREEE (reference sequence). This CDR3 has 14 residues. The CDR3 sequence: CASSLEPPPNEQFF.

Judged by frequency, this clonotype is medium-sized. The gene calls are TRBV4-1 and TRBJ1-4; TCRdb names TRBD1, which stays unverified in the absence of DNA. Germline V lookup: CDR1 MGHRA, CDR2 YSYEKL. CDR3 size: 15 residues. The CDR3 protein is CASSQEWGSNEKLFF.

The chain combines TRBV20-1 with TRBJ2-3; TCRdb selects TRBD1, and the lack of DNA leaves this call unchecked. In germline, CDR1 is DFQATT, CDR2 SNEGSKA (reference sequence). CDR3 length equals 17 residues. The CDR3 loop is CSARDFGTGEGTDTQYF.

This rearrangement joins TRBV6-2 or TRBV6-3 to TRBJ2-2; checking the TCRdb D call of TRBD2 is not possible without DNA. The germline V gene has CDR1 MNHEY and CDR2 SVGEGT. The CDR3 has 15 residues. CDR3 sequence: CASSVAGGNTGELFF.

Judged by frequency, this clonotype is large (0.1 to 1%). This chain's CDR3 is CASSQGLAGSYEQYF. J is TRBJ2-7 and V is TRBV4-2; TCRdb lists TRBD2, though no DNA is available to test this call. CDR1 and CDR2 (germline): LGHNA, YNFKEQ. This CDR3 has 15 amino acids.

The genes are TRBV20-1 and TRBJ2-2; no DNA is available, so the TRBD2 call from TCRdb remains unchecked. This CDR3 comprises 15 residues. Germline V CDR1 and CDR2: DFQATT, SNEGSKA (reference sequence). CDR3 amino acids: CSARDWELDTGELFF.

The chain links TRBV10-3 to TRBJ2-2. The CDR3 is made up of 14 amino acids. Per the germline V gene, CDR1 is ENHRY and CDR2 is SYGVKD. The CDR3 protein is CAISDRGNTGELFF.

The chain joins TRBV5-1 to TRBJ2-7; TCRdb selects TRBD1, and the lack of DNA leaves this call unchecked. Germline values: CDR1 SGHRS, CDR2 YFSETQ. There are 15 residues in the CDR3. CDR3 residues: CASSLWGGMGDEQYF.

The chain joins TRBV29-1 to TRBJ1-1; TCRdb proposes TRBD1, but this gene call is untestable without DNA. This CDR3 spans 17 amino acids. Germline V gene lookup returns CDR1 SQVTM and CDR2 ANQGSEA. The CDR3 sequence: CSVRGPGQGPSNTEAFF.

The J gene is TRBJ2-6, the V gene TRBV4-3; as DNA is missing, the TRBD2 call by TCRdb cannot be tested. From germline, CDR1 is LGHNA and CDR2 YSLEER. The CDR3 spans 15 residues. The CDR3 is CASSQGRAGANVLTF.

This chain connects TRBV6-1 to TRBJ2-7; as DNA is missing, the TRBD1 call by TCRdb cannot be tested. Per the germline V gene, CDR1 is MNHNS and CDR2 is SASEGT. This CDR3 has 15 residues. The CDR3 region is CASNSRGDSSYEQYF.

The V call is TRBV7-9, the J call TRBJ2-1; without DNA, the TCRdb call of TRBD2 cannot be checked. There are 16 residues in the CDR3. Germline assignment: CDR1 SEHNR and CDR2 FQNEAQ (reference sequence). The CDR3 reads CASTEGGLAAYNEQFF.

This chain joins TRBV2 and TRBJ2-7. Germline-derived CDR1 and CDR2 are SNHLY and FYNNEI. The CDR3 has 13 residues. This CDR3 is CASSEVRTYEQYF.

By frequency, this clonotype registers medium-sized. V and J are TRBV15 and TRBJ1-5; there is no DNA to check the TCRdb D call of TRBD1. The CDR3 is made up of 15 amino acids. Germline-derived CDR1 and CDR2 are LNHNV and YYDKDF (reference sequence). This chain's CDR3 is CATSRDSGPRVPQHF.